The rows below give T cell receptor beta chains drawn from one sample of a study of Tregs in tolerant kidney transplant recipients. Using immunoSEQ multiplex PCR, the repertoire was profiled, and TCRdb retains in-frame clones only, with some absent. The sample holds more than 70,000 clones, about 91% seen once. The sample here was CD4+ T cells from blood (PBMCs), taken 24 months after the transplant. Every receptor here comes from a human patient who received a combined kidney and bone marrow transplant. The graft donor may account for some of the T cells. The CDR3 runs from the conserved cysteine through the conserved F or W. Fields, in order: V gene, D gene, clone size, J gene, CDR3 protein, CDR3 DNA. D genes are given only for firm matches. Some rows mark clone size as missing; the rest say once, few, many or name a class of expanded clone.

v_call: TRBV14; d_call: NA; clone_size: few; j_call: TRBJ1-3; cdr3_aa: CASSSHTISGNTIYF; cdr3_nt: TGTGCCAGCAGCTCGCACACCATCTCTGGAAACACCATATATTTT
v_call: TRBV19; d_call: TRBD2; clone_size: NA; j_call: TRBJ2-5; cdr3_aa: CASSFLAGDETQYF; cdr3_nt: TGTGCCAGTAGTTTTCTAGCGGGGGACGAGACCCAGTACTTC
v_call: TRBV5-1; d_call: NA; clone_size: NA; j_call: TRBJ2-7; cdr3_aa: CASSSTGMSYEQYF; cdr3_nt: TGCGCCAGCAGCTCAACAGGGATGAGTTACGAGCAGTACTTC
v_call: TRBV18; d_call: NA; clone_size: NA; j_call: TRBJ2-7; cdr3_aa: CASSPSGGRWEQYF; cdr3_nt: TGTGCCAGCTCACCCTCAGGGGGGCGGTGGGAGCAGTACTTC
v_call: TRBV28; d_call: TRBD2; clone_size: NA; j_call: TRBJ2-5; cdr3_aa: CASMGGGDLKTQYF; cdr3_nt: TGTGCCAGCATGGGCGGGGGGGATCTAAAGACCCAGTACTTC
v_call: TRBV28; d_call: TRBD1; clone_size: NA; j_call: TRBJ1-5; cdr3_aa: CASSHSGTGPFLAINPQHF; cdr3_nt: TGTGCCAGCAGTCACTCCGGGACAGGGCCCTTTTTGGCAATCAACCCCCAGCATTTT
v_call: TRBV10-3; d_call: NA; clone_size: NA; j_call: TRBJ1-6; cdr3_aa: CAISESKGPGNSPLHF; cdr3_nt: TGTGCCATCAGTGAGTCCAAAGGTCCAGGGAATTCACCCCTCCACTTT
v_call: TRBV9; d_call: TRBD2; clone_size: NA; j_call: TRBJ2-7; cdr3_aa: CASSPRLAGGLNEQYF; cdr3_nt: TGTGCCAGCAGCCCCCGACTAGCGGGAGGGTTAAACGAGCAGTACTTC
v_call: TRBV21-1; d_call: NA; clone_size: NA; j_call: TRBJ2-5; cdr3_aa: CASGGPGGSETQYF; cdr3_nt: TGTGCCAGCGGGGGACCGGGGGGTTCAGAGACCCAGTACTTC
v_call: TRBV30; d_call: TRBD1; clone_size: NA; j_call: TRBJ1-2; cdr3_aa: CAWSTGTGVSRYGYTF; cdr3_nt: TGTGCCTGGTCTACCGGGACAGGGGTTTCTCGCTATGGCTACACCTTC